These T cell receptor beta chains were read from a single sample in a study of early T cells in non-severe SARS-CoV-2 infection. TCRdb reprocessed the 5' RACE reads with MiXCR, giving one entry per CDR3 protein. Among approximately 71,000 distinct CDR3 sequences, 12% were seen once, and the ten largest hold approximately 1.7%. Sequencing was carried out using whole blood. The origin of the receptors is an adult who was a healthcare worker with PCR-confirmed SARS-CoV-2 infection or an uninfected control (not recorded which). Each CDR3 is given with its conserved first and last residue. D genes are given only for firm matches. A row's size may be missing; if present it is once, few, many or a size class.

TRBD2	TRBJ2-3	TRBV9	-	TGTGCCAGCACCAGGACTAGCGGGGGCCCGGATACGCAGTATTTT	CASTRTSGGPDTQYF
-	TRBJ2-5	TRBV18	many	TGTGCCAGCTCAGAACAAGAGACCCAGTACTTC	CASSEQETQYF
-	TRBJ2-7	TRBV14	-	TGTGCCAGCAGCACAACGGTAGGGGCGACACATGGCCCGGGCAGGACCTACGAGCAGTACTTC	CASSTTVGATHGPGRTYEQYF
TRBD1	TRBJ2-7	TRBV5-6	few	TGTGCCAGCAGCTTGCGCATTGGGACAGGGGGCAACGAGCAGTACTTC	CASSLRIGTGGNEQYF
-	TRBJ2-1	TRBV20-1	few	TGCAGTGCTTCCTCCCGTGGCGGGGGCCCTCGAAGCCCCTCCTACAATGAGCAGTTCTTC	CSASSRGGGPRSPSYNEQFF
-	TRBJ2-1	TRBV20-1	few	TGCAGTGCTAGTCTTGGCGGGCCGAATGAGCAGTTCTTC	CSASLGGPNEQFF
-	TRBJ2-7	TRBV7-2	-	TGTGCCAGCAGCCGAGACAGGATATCCTACGAGCAGTACTTC	CASSRDRISYEQYF
-	TRBJ1-2	TRBV5-1	-	TGCGCCAGCAGCACGGACAGCCTGGTTTCGGGCTACACCTTC	CASSTDSLVSGYTF
-	TRBJ2-5	TRBV7-8	-	TGTGCCAGCAGCTTAGGTACCCTAGGTCAAGAGACCCAGTACTTC	CASSLGTLGQETQYF
-	TRBJ2-1	TRBV6-2/TRBV6-3	many	TGTGCCAGCAGTCCTTTTACTGAGCAGTTCTTC	CASSPFTEQFF
TRBD2	TRBJ2-5	TRBV9	few	TGTGCCAGCAGCTCTCGCGGGGGGTCCCAAGAGACCCAGTACTTC	CASSSRGGSQETQYF
-	TRBJ2-3	TRBV29-1	few	TGCAGCGTGCGGCGCCCTAGCACAGATACGCAGTATTTT	CSVRRPSTDTQYF
TRBD1	TRBJ2-2	TRBV10-3	-	TGTGCCATCAGAGGCGCTCGAGGGACAGGGTCCACCGGGGAGCTGTTTTTT	CAIRGARGTGSTGELFF
TRBD1	TRBJ1-1	TRBV28	-	TGTGCCAGCAGTTTATCCGCACAGGGGAAGCCTGAAGCTTTCTTT	CASSLSAQGKPEAFF
-	TRBJ1-2	TRBV14	many	TGTGCCAGCAGCCAGACCGGGACACAAAACCGTTTCTATGGCTACACCTTC	CASSQTGTQNRFYGYTF
-	TRBJ2-3	TRBV24-1	-	TGTGCCACCAGTGAACCCGACACAGATACGCAGTATTTT	CATSEPDTDTQYF
TRBD1	TRBJ2-3	TRBV20-1	many	TGCAGTGCTAGGACGCTCGAAACGGGAAGCGGACAGGGAGTCCCCACAGATACGCAGTATTTT	CSARTLETGSGQGVPTDTQYF
TRBD1	TRBJ2-1	TRBV2	-	TGTGCCAGCAGGGGGACAGGGTCAAATGAGCAGTTCTTC	CASRGTGSNEQFF
TRBD2	TRBJ2-3	TRBV7-2	many	TGTGCCAGCAGCCCAGTAGCGGGGGGAGGCACAGATACGCAGTATTTT	CASSPVAGGGTDTQYF
-	TRBJ2-7	TRBV4-1	-	TGCGCCAGCAGCCAAGCCCCGGACAGCCTCTACGAGCAGTACTTC	CASSQAPDSLYEQYF
TRBD1	TRBJ1-2	TRBV6-2/TRBV6-3	-	TGTGCCAGCCTTCTGACTACAGGGGATGGCTACACCTTC	CASLLTTGDGYTF
-	TRBJ2-5	TRBV15	few	TGTGCCACCAGCAGACATAACACCGGGCTAGAGTTGGAGACCCAGTACTTC	CATSRHNTGLELETQYF
TRBD2	TRBJ2-3	TRBV20-1	-	TGCAGTGCTTCCCTAGCGGGGGGGCCTCCAGATACGCAGTATTTT	CSASLAGGPPDTQYF
-	TRBJ2-1	TRBV20-1	-	TGCAGTGCTAGGGGGACCCGGGGGCAGTTCTTC	CSARGTRGQFF
-	TRBJ2-5	TRBV7-9	-	TGTGCCAGCAGCTTAGTGGGCGGAGCGGAAGAGACCCAGTACTTC	CASSLVGGAEETQYF
-	TRBJ1-2	TRBV7-9	many	TGTGCCAGCAGCTTAAGGGACAACTATGGCTACACCTTC	CASSLRDNYGYTF
-	TRBJ1-6	TRBV2	-	TGTGCCAGCAGAGGGGGGAGCGCCTATAATTCACCCCTCCACTTT	CASRGGSAYNSPLHF
-	TRBJ2-1	TRBV29-1	many	TGCAGCGTTGTCGGAGCGGCCGCGAGCTCCTACAATGAGCAGTTCTTC	CSVVGAAASSYNEQFF
-	TRBJ1-1	TRBV7-9	many	TGTGCCAGCAGCTTGCCTCTACAGGGTCGCGCTTTCTTT	CASSLPLQGRAFF
-	TRBJ2-7	TRBV7-2	many	TGTGCCAGCAGCTTTTCAGGCTACGAGCAGTACTTC	CASSFSGYEQYF
TRBD2	TRBJ2-3	TRBV5-1	-	TGCGCCAGCAGCCTAGGGATCCTAGCGGGAGACACAGATACGCAGTATTTT	CASSLGILAGDTDTQYF
-	TRBJ2-1	TRBV30	many	TGTGCCTGGAGCCCACGAAGCGACAATGAGCAGTTCTTC	CAWSPRSDNEQFF
-	TRBJ1-6	TRBV6-5	-	TGTGCCAGCAGTTACAAGGTGGGACCTAGTAATTCACCCCTCCACTTT	CASSYKVGPSNSPLHF
TRBD1	TRBJ1-4	TRBV13	-	TGTGCCAGCAGCCCGGGACAGGTGGTGGGTGAAAAACTGTTTTTT	CASSPGQVVGEKLFF
-	TRBJ2-2	TRBV28	-	TGTGCCGGCGCAAAAAGGGGATCCACCGGGGAGCTGTTTTTT	CAGAKRGSTGELFF
TRBD2	TRBJ2-5	TRBV29-1	-	TGCAGCGCCACCCGGGGGGGTCTGGCGGAGACCCAGTACTTC	CSATRGGLAETQYF
TRBD2	TRBJ2-3	TRBV3-1	many	TGTGCCAGCAGCCAAGTTCTGGCGGGGGTGGTAAATACGCAGTATTTT	CASSQVLAGVVNTQYF
TRBD1	TRBJ1-1	TRBV3-1	-	TGTGCCAGCAGCCAACAGACAGGGGTGAACACTGAAGCTTTCTTT	CASSQQTGVNTEAFF
-	TRBJ1-1	TRBV29-1	many	TGCAGCGCCGTTCTTTTCGGGACTGAAGCTTTCTTT	CSAVLFGTEAFF
-	TRBJ1-1	TRBV7-9	-	TGTGCCTTCCAGCGCGTCAACACTGAAGCTTTCTTT	CAFQRVNTEAFF
-	TRBJ2-5	TRBV7-9	few	TGTGCCAGCAGCTTAGCAGGGGCTAACTGGATGGGGACCCAGTACTTC	CASSLAGANWMGTQYF
TRBD1	TRBJ2-5	TRBV7-9	-	TGTGCCAGCAGCCCCCCCGGGACAGGGGTTCGCGAGACCCAGTACTTC	CASSPPGTGVRETQYF
TRBD1	TRBJ1-2	TRBV12-3/TRBV12-4	medium-sized	TGTGCCAGCAGTTTAGGACAGGGCACGGGAGGCTACACCTTC	CASSLGQGTGGYTF
-	TRBJ2-7	TRBV20-1	-	TGCAGTGCATGGCCCTCCCATTACGAGCAGTACTTC	CSAWPSHYEQYF
-	TRBJ1-1	TRBV20-1	many	TGCAGTGCGAGTCCTTTGGGGACGGCTTTCTTT	CSASPLGTAFF
TRBD2	TRBJ2-1	TRBV2	many	TGTGCCAGCAGTTGGTCCGGGACTAGCGGTACAAGGCAGTTCTTC	CASSWSGTSGTRQFF
TRBD1	TRBJ2-7	TRBV2	few	TGTGCCAGCAGTGGGCGGGACAGGGTCTTAGCTACAACCTACGAGCAGTACTTC	CASSGRDRVLATTYEQYF
-	TRBJ1-5	TRBV28	few	TGTGCCAGCAGCCCCGGCGAGCCCCAGCATTTT	CASSPGEPQHF